A single TCR beta chain is shown here with its context. V dropped 4 bases and J dropped 2 bases, with 10 bases sitting between them. The CDR3 sequence is 14 residues long. Per the germline V gene, CDR1 is LNHDA and CDR2 is SQIVND (reference sequence). This specimen belongs to a study of blood T cell repertoires in COVID-19. On the study more broadly: COVID-19 samples, acute and convalescent, were from the United States, Italy and Spain. PBMCs, B-cell-depleted T cells, or T cells provided the cDNA or gDNA that made up the material.

Per the study methods: Estimation of nucleated cell counts was performed using reference gene primer amplification. Clones were sequenced by immunoSEQ multiplex PCR, and TCRdb holds only the in-frame ones, with some missing. V and J calls and clone size come straight from that table; D and trimming were deduced from the DNA. The data hold roughly 68,000 clones, with approximately 81% observed a single time. Sequencing was done on a sample of PBMCs or T cells enriched from blood (not recorded which). This TCR was sampled from a middle-aged woman with acute COVID-19. The rearrangement uses TRBV19 and TRBJ2-3; the D is unclear. This CDR3 reads CASSTQNYTDTQYF. The CDR3 DNA reads TGTGCCAGTAGTACTCAAAACTACACAGATACGCAGTATTTT.